This TCR beta chain appears in the sequencing data of a study of T cells expressing NK-cell markers. Study-wide findings and caveats: Dominant NKG2C+ clonotypes in five to seven donors made up about 1.0-7.0% of CD8+ T cells.

In germline, CDR1 is LGHNA, CDR2 YNFKEQ. The CDR3 length is 13 residues. Reprocessing the 5' RACE reads, TCRdb reports a single entry for every CDR3 protein and omits DNA. This sample lists 250,000 to 300,000 distinct CDR3 sequences; its ten largest clones have around 4.2%. Concerning this clonotype: The antigen remains undetermined.

The rearrangement links TRBV4-2 to TRBJ2-2. The specimen was blood T cells: a sorted CD56 or NKG2C T cell subset, CD4+ or CD8+ T cells, or bulk PBMC T cells (not recorded which). This receptor was obtained from a woman between 18 and 69 years old in good health. The CDR3 sequence: CASSQGGTGELFF.